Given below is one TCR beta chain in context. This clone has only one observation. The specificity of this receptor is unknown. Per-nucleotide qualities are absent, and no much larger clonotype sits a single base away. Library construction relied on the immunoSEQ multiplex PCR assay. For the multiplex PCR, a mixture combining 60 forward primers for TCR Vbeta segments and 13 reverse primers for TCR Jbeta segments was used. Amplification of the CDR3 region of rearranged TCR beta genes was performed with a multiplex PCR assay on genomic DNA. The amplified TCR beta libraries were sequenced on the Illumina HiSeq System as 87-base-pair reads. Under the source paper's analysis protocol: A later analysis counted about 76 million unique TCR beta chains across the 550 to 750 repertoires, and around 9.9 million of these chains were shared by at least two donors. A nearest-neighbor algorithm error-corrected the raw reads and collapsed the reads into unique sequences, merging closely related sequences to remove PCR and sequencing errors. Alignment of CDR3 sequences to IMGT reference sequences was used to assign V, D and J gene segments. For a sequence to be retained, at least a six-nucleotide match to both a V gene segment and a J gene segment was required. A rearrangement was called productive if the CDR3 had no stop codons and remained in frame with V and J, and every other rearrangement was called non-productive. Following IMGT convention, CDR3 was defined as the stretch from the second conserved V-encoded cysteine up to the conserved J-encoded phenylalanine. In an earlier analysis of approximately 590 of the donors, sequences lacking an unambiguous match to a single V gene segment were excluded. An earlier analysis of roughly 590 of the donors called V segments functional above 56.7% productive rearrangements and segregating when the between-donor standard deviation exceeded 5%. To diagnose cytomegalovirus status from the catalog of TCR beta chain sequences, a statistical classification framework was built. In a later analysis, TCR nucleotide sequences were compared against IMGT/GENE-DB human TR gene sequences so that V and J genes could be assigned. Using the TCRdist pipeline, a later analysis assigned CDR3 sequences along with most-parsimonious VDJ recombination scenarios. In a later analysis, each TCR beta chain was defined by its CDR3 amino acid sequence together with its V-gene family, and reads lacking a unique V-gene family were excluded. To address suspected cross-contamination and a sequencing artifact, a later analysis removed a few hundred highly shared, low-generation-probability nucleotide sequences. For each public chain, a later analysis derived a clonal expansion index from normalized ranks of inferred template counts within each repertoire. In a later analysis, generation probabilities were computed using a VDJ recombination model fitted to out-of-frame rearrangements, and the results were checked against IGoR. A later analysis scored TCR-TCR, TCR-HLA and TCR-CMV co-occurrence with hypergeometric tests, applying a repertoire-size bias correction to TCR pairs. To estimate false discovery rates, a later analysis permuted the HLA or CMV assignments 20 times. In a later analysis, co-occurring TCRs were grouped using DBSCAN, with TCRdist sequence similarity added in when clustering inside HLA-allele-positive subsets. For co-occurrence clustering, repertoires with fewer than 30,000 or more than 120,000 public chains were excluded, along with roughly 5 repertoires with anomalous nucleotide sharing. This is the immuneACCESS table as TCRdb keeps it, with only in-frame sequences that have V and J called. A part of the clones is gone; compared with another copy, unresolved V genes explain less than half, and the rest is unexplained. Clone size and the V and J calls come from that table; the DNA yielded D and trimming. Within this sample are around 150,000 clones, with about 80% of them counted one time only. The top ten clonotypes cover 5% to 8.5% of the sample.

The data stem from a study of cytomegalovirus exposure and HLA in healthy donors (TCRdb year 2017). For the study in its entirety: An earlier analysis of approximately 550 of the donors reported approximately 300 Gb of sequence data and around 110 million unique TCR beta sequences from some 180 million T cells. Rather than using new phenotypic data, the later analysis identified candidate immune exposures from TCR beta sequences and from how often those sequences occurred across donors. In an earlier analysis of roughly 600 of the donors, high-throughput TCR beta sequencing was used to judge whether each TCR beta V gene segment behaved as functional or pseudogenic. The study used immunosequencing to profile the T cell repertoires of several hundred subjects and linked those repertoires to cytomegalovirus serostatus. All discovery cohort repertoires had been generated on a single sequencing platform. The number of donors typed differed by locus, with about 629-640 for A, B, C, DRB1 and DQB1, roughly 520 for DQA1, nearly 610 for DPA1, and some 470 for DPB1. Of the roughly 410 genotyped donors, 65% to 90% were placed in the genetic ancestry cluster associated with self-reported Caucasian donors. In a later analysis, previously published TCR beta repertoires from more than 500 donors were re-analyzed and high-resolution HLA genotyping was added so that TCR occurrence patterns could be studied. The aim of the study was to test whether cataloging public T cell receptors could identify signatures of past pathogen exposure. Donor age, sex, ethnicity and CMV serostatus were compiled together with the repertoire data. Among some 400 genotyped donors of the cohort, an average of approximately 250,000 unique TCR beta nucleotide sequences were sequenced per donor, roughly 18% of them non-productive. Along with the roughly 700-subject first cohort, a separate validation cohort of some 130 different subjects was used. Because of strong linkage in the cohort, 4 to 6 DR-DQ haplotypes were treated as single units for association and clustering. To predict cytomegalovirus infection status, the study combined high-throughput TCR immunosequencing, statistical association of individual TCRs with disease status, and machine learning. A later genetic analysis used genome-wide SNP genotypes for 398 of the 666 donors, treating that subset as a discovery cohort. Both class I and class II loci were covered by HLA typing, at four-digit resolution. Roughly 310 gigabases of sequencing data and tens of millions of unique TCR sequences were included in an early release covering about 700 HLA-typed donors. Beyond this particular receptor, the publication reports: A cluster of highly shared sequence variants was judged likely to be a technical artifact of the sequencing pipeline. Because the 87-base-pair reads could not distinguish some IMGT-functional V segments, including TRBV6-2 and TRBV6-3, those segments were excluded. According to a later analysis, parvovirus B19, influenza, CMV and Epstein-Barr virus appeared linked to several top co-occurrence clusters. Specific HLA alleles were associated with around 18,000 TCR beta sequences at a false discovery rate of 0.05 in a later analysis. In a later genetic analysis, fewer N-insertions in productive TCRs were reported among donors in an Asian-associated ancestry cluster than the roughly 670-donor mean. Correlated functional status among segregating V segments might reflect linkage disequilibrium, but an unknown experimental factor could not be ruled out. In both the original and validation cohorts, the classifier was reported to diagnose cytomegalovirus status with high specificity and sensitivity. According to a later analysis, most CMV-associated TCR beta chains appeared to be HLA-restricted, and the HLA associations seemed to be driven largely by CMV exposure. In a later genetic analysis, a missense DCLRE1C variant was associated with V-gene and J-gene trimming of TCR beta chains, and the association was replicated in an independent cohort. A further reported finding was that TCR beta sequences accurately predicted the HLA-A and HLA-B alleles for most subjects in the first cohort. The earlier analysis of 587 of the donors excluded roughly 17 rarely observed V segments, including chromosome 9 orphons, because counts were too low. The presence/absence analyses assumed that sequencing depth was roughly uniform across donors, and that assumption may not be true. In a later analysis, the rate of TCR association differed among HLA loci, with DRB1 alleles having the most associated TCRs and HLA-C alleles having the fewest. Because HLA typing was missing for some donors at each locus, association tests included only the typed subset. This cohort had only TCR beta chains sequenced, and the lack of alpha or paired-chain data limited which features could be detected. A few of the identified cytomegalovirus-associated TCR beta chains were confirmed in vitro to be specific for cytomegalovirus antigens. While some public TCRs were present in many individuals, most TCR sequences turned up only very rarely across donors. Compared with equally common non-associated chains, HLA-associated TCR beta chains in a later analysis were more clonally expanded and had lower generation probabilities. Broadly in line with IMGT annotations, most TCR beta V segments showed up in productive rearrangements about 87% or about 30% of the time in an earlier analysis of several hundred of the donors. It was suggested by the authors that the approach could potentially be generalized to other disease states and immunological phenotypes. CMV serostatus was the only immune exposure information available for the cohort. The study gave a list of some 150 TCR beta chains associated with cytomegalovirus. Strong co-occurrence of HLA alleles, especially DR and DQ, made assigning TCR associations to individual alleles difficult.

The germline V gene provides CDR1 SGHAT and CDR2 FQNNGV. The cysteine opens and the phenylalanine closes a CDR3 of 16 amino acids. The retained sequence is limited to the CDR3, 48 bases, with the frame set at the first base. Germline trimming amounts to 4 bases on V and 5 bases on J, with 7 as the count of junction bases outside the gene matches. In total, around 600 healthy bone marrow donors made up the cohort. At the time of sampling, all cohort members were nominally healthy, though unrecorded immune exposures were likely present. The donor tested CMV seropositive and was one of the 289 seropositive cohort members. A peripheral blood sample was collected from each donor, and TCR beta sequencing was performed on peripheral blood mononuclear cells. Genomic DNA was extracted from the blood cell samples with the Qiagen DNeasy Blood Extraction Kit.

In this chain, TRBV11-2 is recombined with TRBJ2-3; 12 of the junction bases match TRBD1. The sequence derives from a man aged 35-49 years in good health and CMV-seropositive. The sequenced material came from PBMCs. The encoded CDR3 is CASSSGDRGPGDTQYF. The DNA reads TGTGCCAGCAGCTCTGGGGACAGGGGGCCGGGAGATACGCAGTATTTT. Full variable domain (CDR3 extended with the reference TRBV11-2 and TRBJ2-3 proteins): EAGVAQSPRYKIIEKRQSVAFWCNPISGHATLYWYQQILGQGPKLLIQFQNNGVVDDSQLPKDRFSAERLKGVDSTLKIQPAKLEDSAVYLCASSSGDRGPGDTQYFGPGTRLTVL.